This T cell receptor beta chain originates from a study of T cells after yellow fever vaccination. The wider study: Each low-cell-number fraction was prepared by means of SMART-Seq v4 Ultra Low Input. Study-level results: Post-booster repertoires contained most primary-vaccination clones again (roughly 96% CD4, roughly 90% CD8). Contaminating bulk clonotypes could be abundant in FACS-sorted repertoires.

TCRdb used MiXCR to reprocess the 5' RACE reads, holding one entry per CDR3 protein. The data show roughly 240,000 distinct CDR3 sequences, around 6.7% seen once. There are 13 residues in the CDR3. The V gene's germline CDR1 is SGHRS and CDR2 YFSETQ. Trimming shortened V by 0 bases and J by 4 bases, and 7 bases separated the two germline ends. This clonotype came up many times. No antigen is known for it. This TCR was recovered from a man aged 30 to 45 who received the YFV17D yellow fever vaccine. Sequences were derived from CD4+ T cells sorted from PBMCs, sampled on the day of the yellow fever booster vaccination. The chain combines TRBV5-1 with TRBJ1-2, with no clear D. CDR3 loop: CASSLGLGYGYTF. The CDR3 bases are TGCGCCAGCAGCTTGGGACTAGGCTATGGCTACACCTTC.